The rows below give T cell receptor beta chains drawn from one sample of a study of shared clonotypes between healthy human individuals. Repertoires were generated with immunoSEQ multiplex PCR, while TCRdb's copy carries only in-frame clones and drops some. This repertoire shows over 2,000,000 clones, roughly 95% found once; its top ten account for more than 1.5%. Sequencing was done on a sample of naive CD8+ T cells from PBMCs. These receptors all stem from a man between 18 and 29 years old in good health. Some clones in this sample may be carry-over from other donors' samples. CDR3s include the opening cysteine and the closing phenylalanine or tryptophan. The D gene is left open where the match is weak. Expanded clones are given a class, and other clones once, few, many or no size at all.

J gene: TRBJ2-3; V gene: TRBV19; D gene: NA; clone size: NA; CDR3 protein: CASSLGTATDTQYF; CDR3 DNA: TGTGCCAGTAGCCTCGGGACTGCCACAGATACGCAGTATTTT
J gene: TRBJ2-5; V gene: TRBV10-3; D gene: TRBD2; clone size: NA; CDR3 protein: CAIRASLLAGGIQETQYF; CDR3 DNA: TGTGCCATCAGAGCCTCCCTTCTAGCGGGAGGGATCCAAGAGACCCAGTACTTC
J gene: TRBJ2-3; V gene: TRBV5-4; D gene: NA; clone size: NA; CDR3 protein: CASSLSTGKTDTQYF; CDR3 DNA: TGTGCCAGCAGCTTATCCACAGGAAAAACAGATACGCAGTATTTT
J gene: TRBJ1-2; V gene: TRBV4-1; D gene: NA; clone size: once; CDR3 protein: CASSQGQAGYTF; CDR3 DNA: TGCGCCAGCAGCCAAGGACAGGCGGGCTACACCTTC
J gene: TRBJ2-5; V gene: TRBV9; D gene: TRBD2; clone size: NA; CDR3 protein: CASSAGGSQETQYF; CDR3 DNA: TGTGCCAGCAGCGCGGGGGGGAGTCAAGAGACCCAGTACTTC
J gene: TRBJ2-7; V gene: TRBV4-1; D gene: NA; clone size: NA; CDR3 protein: CASSQEFRLGGAQYF; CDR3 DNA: TGCGCCAGCAGCCAAGAATTTCGGCTCGGGGGCGCGCAGTACTTC
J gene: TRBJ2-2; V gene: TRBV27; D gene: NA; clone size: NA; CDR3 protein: CASTQLPATGELFF; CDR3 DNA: TGTGCCAGCACTCAGCTGCCGGCCACCGGGGAGCTGTTTTTT
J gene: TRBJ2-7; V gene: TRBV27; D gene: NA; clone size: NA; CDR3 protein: CASSFVSGLSYEQYF; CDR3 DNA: TGTGCCAGCAGTTTCGTTTCAGGGCTCTCCTACGAGCAGTACTTC
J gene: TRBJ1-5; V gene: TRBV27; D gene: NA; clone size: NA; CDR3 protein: CASSLGGRLREPQHF; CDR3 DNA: TGTGCCAGCAGTTTAGGCGGACGGCTCCGTGAGCCCCAGCATTTT
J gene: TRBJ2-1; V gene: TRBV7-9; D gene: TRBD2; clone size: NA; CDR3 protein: CASRPGTSGIGEQFF; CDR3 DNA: TGTGCCAGCAGGCCCGGGACTAGCGGGATTGGTGAGCAGTTCTTC